This T cell receptor beta chain was recorded in a study of CD8+ T cells in alopecia areata. The CDR3 totals 15 residues. CDR1 is SQVTM and CDR2 is ANQGSEA in the germline V gene. Trimming removed 6 bases from V and 2 bases from J; junction bases left unmatched: 6. Sequencing used cDNA as its template, made by extracting RNA and reverse transcribing it. The table came from immunoSEQ multiplex PCR; TCRdb's copy has only in-frame clones and leaves some out. The repertoire holds about 110,000 clones, with around 55% as singletons. The receptor was isolated from a human donor in good health. Sequenced: CD8+ T cells sorted from blood. The chain carries TRBV29-1 and TRBJ2-1, with TRBD1 matching over 11 bases. The CDR3 loop reads CSVAPGQGAYNEQFF. In DNA, the CDR3 is TGCAGCGTAGCCCCGGGACAGGGGGCCTACAATGAGCAGTTCTTC.